This T cell receptor (beta chain) was profiled in a study of molecular identifiers for immune sequencing clone quantification. Previously published methods and listed TCR primers were used for the bulk TCR libraries. TCRdb redid the calling of the PCR reads with MiXCR, one entry per CDR3 protein. The sample includes about 500,000 distinct CDR3 sequences, less than 30% of them seen just once. Of note for this clonotype: Its antigen is undetermined. Possible read error: a much larger clone is one base away. As the CDR3 is not closed by the conserved phenylalanine or tryptophan, this likely results from a read error.

Germline V gene data show CDR1 as SEHNR and CDR2 as FQNEAQ (reference sequence). The CDR3 is 14 amino acids. V was shortened by 5 bases and J by 3 bases, with 10 bases between the two germline ends. Notes on the study in general: Among effectors, clones above 20 RNA copies held over 99% of molecules; among naive cells, under 1%. Jurkat TCR RNA spiked in from one cell reportedly remained identifiable amid about 1 million naive cells. Underestimated sizes of highly expanded clones could result from identical TCR molecules that share a barcode.

This sequence originates from a human donor in good health. Some libraries in this study had Jurkat cell RNA spiked in. Sample: naive CD8+ T cells from blood, with Jurkat cell RNA spiked in. Stated subset: FACS-sorted CD8+CD4-CCR7+CD45RA+ naive T cells. The rearrangement joins TRBV7-9 to TRBJ2-2; TRBD2 is a possible D gene (6 bases). CDR3 in amino acids: CASSEGLYTGELFL. CDR3 bases: TGTGCCAGCAGCGAGGGACTGTACACCGGGGAGCTGTTTCTT.